The 27 T cell receptor beta chains presented below share a single source sample, sequenced in a study of blood T cells in healthy people across ages. A J-beta primer mix and a sample-barcoded 5' primer were used in a second PCR of roughly 6 to 11 cycles. TCRdb recomputed calls from the 5' RACE reads with MiXCR, one row per CDR3 protein. The repertoire includes about 720,000 distinct CDR3 sequences, around 25% of them detected once, and around 3.6% sits in the top ten. A further study also used this sample, focusing on T cells of mothers and their children.

Sequencing was performed on blood. These receptor sequences come from a boy aged 10-17 years in good health.

This clonotype was seen a few times. The V and J genes are TRBV28 and TRBJ1-4; a weak D match, TRBD1 (5 bases). The CDR3 consists of 16 residues. V was cut by 5 bases and J by 4 bases, with 17 bases left in between. Germline lookup yields CDR1 MDHEN and CDR2 SYDVKM. CDR3 DNA sequence: TGTGCCAGCAGTCTACCCCCCCAGGGACGTAATGAAAAACTGTTTTTT. This translates into CASSLPPQGRNEKLFF.

This clonotype was detected only a few times. The J gene is TRBJ2-1, the V gene TRBV10-3; possibly TRBD1 or TRBD2 for D (6 bases each). Trimming took off 10 bases at V and 2 bases at J, with 18 bases between the two ends. Per germline, CDR1 ENHRY and CDR2 SYGVKD. The CDR3 has 15 residues. The CDR3 DNA follows: TGTGCCACATGCGGCGGGACATCCCCCTACAATGAGCAGTTCTTC. It encodes CATCGGTSPYNEQFF.

A few counts support this clonotype. The chain uses TRBV11-2 and TRBJ2-5; TRBD2 agrees at 7 bases. The J call could be wrong; TRBJ2-7 is a better fit for the DNA end. The germline gives CDR1 SGHAT, CDR2 FQNNGV. CDR3 length: 16 residues. CDR3: CASSADGGKRDYEQYF. The CDR3 nucleotides are TGTGCCAGCAGCGCTGACGGGGGGAAGAGGGACTACGAGCAGTACTTC.

The chain combines TRBV28 with TRBJ2-5; perhaps TRBD2 as D (6 bases). The closer fit of TRBJ2-7 to the DNA end suggests the J call may be wrong. CDR3 length equals 15 residues. The germline gives CDR1 MDHEN, CDR2 SYDVKM. CDR3 loop: CASSFWEAGSYEQYF. DNA of the CDR3: TGTGCCAGCAGTTTTTGGGAGGCAGGGTCCTACGAGCAGTACTTC.

The chain carries TRBV2 and TRBJ2-5; D may be TRBD2 (6 bases). CDR3 length: 15 amino acids. Trimming shortened V by 1 base and J by 2 bases, and 11 bases separated the two germline ends. Germline V gene data show CDR1 as SNHLY and CDR2 as FYNNEI. CDR3 in amino acids: CASSEGLASQETQYF. The CDR3 nucleotides are TGTGCCAGCAGTGAAGGCCTAGCGAGTCAAGAGACCCAGTACTTC.

The V call is TRBV24-1, the J call TRBJ2-1, with D tentatively TRBD2 (6 bases). V lost 6 bases and J 4 bases, leaving 18 bases between the germline ends. CDR1 and CDR2 from the germline V gene are KGHDR and SFDVKD. The CDR3 is made up of 16 amino acids. The DNA of the CDR3 is TGTGCCACCAGTACTGAAACGGGAGCGGAGTACAATGAGCAGTTCTTC. Translating gives CATSTETGAEYNEQFF.

J is TRBJ2-5 and V is TRBV4-1, with D uncertain. The J call may be faulty, since TRBJ2-7 better matches the DNA end. The CDR3 runs to 15 residues. Germline loops: CDR1 MGHRA, CDR2 YSYEKL. DNA of the CDR3: TGCGCCAGCAGCCAAGAAGTCGACATCTCCTACGAGCAGTACTTC. This translates into CASSQEVDISYEQYF.

This clonotype was seen only a few times. The genes are TRBV28 and TRBJ1-5, with 7 nucleotides matching TRBD1. CDR3 length: 15 residues. V trimming: 6 bases; J trimming: 9 bases; junction bases outside the gene matches: 14. CDR1 and CDR2 from the germline V gene are MDHEN and SYDVKM. The CDR3, as DNA: TGTGCCAGCAGCCTCAACCCGACAGGGCGACGGCCCCAGCATTTT. Its protein product is CASSLNPTGRRPQHF.

The chain joins TRBV29-1 to TRBJ1-1; the match to TRBD1 covers 7 bases. V shed 5 bases and J 12 bases; nucleotides not matched to a gene: 9. This CDR3 spans 11 amino acids. Germline loops: CDR1 SQVTM, CDR2 ANQGSEA. CDR3 coding DNA: TGCAGCGTTCCGGACAGGCCTGAGCCTTTCTTT. It translates to CSVPDRPEPFF.

V usage is TRBV29-1 and J usage is TRBJ2-2, with a possible D match to TRBD2 (7 bases). V was cut by 4 bases and J by 6 bases, with 21 bases left in between. CDR1 SQVTM and CDR2 ANQGSEA come from the germline V gene. The CDR3 sequence is 16 residues long. The CDR3 region has the DNA TGCAGCGTTGCTTCCCCGGGGGGCGGAGGACCCGGGGAGCTGTTTTTT. Residues: CSVASPGGGGPGELFF.

The V gene is TRBV4-2, the J gene TRBJ2-1, with D hard to call. CDR3 size: 15 residues. V was pared by 0 bases and J by 9 bases, with 15 bases between. The V gene's germline CDR1 is LGHNA and CDR2 YNFKEQ. The CDR3 region has the DNA TGTGCCAGCAGCCAAGAAGATGGCCTATTGGGTGAGCAGTTCTTC. This translates into CASSQEDGLLGEQFF.

This chain connects TRBV20-1 to TRBJ2-1, with 9 bases fitting TRBD2. The V and J ends lost 1 base and 3 bases, in that order; junction bases with no gene match: 1. This CDR3 comprises 14 residues. Germline CDR1 DFQATT, CDR2 SNEGSKA (reference sequence). This CDR3 is CSARASGNYNEQFF. The CDR3 region has the DNA TGCAGTGCTAGAGCTAGCGGGAACTACAATGAGCAGTTCTTC.

The V and J genes are TRBV28 and TRBJ2-7; perhaps TRBD2 as D (5 bases). The CDR3 length is 16 residues. CDR1 is MDHEN, CDR2 SYDVKM, per germline. V gave up 3 bases and J gave up 1 base, with 16 bases separating them. This CDR3 reads CASSFSLATVSYEQYF. In DNA, the CDR3 is TGTGCCAGCAGTTTCTCCCTAGCTACCGTATCCTACGAGCAGTACTTC.

The chain employs TRBV5-1 and TRBJ2-5; TRBD2 might be the D (5 bases). V was pared by 4 bases and J by 4 bases, with 23 bases between. The CDR3 length is 17 residues. Germline assignment: CDR1 SGHRS and CDR2 YFSETQ. This CDR3 reads CASSNGRRGSKGETQYF. Here the CDR3 DNA reads TGCGCCAGCAGCAACGGACGACGGGGATCCAAGGGAGAGACCCAGTACTTC.

The CDR3 spells CSARERLTNEKLFF. The CDR3 DNA reads TGCAGTGCTAGAGAGCGACTGACGAATGAAAAACTGTTTTTT. This chain joins TRBV20-1 and TRBJ1-4; no reliable D call. Per the germline V gene, CDR1 is DFQATT and CDR2 is SNEGSKA (reference sequence). This CDR3 region has 14 residues. The V and J ends lost 0 bases and 5 bases respectively, with 10 bases between them.

This clonotype was counted between two and nine times. CDR3 DNA sequence: TGTGCCAGCAGCTTACAGACAGACTACGAGCAGTACTTC. It specifies CASSLQTDYEQYF. The rearrangement uses TRBV5-8 and TRBJ2-7; tentatively, D is TRBD1 (5 bases). CDR3 size: 13 residues. The V end was cut by 2 bases, the J end by 3 bases, with 9 bases between. The V gene's germline CDR1 is SGHTS and CDR2 YDEGEE.

V is TRBV9 and J is TRBJ2-7, with 7 bases fitting TRBD2. J lost 2 bases, V lost 0 bases, and 5 bases had no gene match. Germline CDR1 reads SGDLS; CDR2 reads YYNGEE. The CDR3 covers 15 residues. Here the CDR3 DNA reads TGTGCCAGCAGCGTAGCCGGGAGGCCTCCCTACGAGCAGTACTTC. Amino acids: CASSVAGRPPYEQYF.

The gene calls are TRBV29-1 and TRBJ2-3; D may be TRBD2 (6 bases). Germline V lookup: CDR1 SQVTM, CDR2 ANQGSEA. V was pared by 6 bases and J by 2 bases, with 30 bases between. The CDR3 consists of 19 residues. The CDR3 DNA reads as TGCAGCGTCTATACCGTGGCCGACCGGGACTCCGTTTTCACAGATACGCAGTATTTT. It translates to CSVYTVADRDSVFTDTQYF.

This clonotype was counted a few times. This chain uses TRBV11-2 with TRBJ2-5, with D tentatively TRBD1 (6 bases). Germline CDR1 SGHAT, CDR2 FQNNGV. The ends were cut back, 3 bases at V and 2 bases at J, with 13 bases in the middle. There are 15 residues in the CDR3. Here the CDR3 reads CASSLTQGWQETQYF. The CDR3 coding sequence is TGTGCCAGCAGCTTGACACAGGGCTGGCAAGAGACCCAGTACTTC.

This clonotype was observed a few times. The chain employs TRBV4-3 and TRBJ2-3; D call uncertain. Trimming took 1 base from V and 2 from J, leaving 13 bases between them. This CDR3 region has 16 residues. CDR1 and CDR2 from the germline V gene are LGHNA and YSLEER. The CDR3 DNA is TGCGCCAGCAGCCAAGGATGGAAGGGAATCACAGATACGCAGTATTTT. Amino acids: CASSQGWKGITDTQYF.

This clonotype was found a few times. The chain carries TRBV19 and TRBJ1-5, with unresolved D. The length of the CDR3 is 14 residues. Trimming left V 3 bases short and J 6 bases short, with 12 bases between. Germline CDR1 and CDR2: LNHDA and SQIVND (reference sequence). This CDR3 reads CASSMIGVAQPQHF. The CDR3 region has the DNA TGTGCCAGTAGTATGATCGGGGTTGCTCAGCCCCAGCATTTT.

This clonotype occurred many times. V gene TRBV7-6 combines with J gene TRBJ2-2; D uncertain. The CDR3 consists of 14 residues. V was pared by 4 bases and J by 6 bases, with 12 bases between. Germline CDR1 reads SGHVS; CDR2 reads FNYEAQ. CDR3 protein: CASSSTHQAGELFF. The CDR3 coding sequence is TGTGCCAGCAGCTCCACCCACCAGGCCGGGGAGCTGTTTTTT.

In DNA, the CDR3 is TGCGCCAGCAGCCTGCGAATGGGACCCGACACAGATACGCAGTATTTT. Its protein product is CASSLRMGPDTDTQYF. V gene TRBV5-1 combines with J gene TRBJ2-3; D is possibly TRBD1 or TRBD2 (5 bases each). This CDR3 has 16 amino acids. V dropped 4 bases and J dropped 2 bases, with 17 bases sitting between them. Germline CDR1 is SGHRS and CDR2 is YFSETQ.

CDR3 nucleotide sequence: TGTGCCAGCAGCCCATACCCGGCGGGACAGAGTGAGACCCAGTACTTC. It encodes CASSPYPAGQSETQYF. This chain joins TRBV7-3 and TRBJ2-5, with a possible D match to TRBD1 (7 bases). Germline assignment: CDR1 SGHTA and CDR2 FQGTGA. This CDR3 contains 16 residues. V was trimmed by 5 bases and J by 5 bases, leaving 21 bases between them. The full variable domain, its missing parts supplied by reference TRBV7-3 and TRBJ2-5, is GAGVSQTPSNKVTEKGKYVELRCDPISGHTALYWYRQSLGQGPEFLIYFQGTGAADDSGLPNDRFFAVRPEGSVSTLKIQRTERGDSAVYLCASSPYPAGQSETQYFGPGTRLLVL.

J is TRBJ2-5 and V is TRBV20-1; D tentatively fits TRBD1 or TRBD2 (5 bases each). Germline CDR1 reads DFQATT; CDR2 reads SNEGSKA (reference sequence). The CDR3 has 12 residues. Trimming removed 4 bases from V and 7 bases from J, with 13 bases in between. Here the CDR3 DNA reads TGCAGTGCTACCGGGACCTCCGGGACCCAGTACTTC. Residues: CSATGTSGTQYF.

CDR3 sequence: CATSREAGTNEKLFF. The CDR3 DNA reads TGTGCCACCAGCAGGGAAGCGGGGACTAATGAAAAACTGTTTTTT. V usage is TRBV15 and J usage is TRBJ1-4; D not certain. Germline V lookup: CDR1 LNHNV, CDR2 YYDKDF (reference sequence). The CDR3 length is 15 residues. V shed 3 bases and J shed 2 bases, with 10 bases lying between them.

This clonotype was picked up a small number of times. V gene TRBV5-6 combines with J gene TRBJ2-5, with D perhaps matching TRBD2 (6 bases). CDR3 length equals 15 residues. The germline V gene encodes CDR1 SGHDT and CDR2 YYEEEE. Deletions cut 2 bases from V and 0 bases from J, with 11 bases between. The CDR3: CASSFGGSYQETQYF. DNA for the CDR3: TGTGCCAGCAGCTTTGGAGGGTCGTACCAAGAGACCCAGTACTTC.